This TCR beta chain comes out of a study of T cells in Graves' hyperthyroidism and ophthalmopathy. In its sample, this clonotype was seen a few times. Its antigen is still unknown. Amplification targeted TCR beta CDR3 regions from RNA transcripts. TCR CDR3 regions were first amplified by RT-PCR with HTBI primers. TCRdb passed the multiplex PCR reads through MiXCR, listing each CDR3 protein once. The sample has about 480,000 distinct CDR3 sequences; roughly 23% are singletons. Ophthalmopathy patients had moderate-to-severe active disease, CAS ≥3, NOSPECS ≥4, and disease duration under 3 months. Per the germline V gene, CDR1 is GTSNPN and CDR2 is SVGIG (reference sequence). V was clipped by 4 bases and J by 9 bases, with 13 bases between them. This CDR3 comprises 13 residues. Overall study results and limits: Blood shared most expanded thyroid clonotypes above 0.001. Ophthalmopathy and stable hyperthyroidism were told apart by a 13 V-J model.

The sample consisted of blood. V usage is TRBV30 and J usage is TRBJ1-6; TRBD1 is a possible D gene (5 bases). The TCR sequence derives from a woman aged 70 to 79 with Graves' ophthalmopathy. In nucleotides, the CDR3 is TGTGCCTGGACGATGGGGGATGGTTCACCCCTCCACTTT. Protein: CAWTMGDGSPLHF. The entire variable domain, with the rest obtained from reference TRBV30 and TRBJ1-6, is as follows: SQTIHQWPATLVQPVGSPLSLECTVEGTSNPNLYWYRQAAGRGLQLLFYSVGIGQISSEVPQNLSASRPQDRQFILSSKKLLLSDSGFYLCAWTMGDGSPLHFGNGTRLTVT.